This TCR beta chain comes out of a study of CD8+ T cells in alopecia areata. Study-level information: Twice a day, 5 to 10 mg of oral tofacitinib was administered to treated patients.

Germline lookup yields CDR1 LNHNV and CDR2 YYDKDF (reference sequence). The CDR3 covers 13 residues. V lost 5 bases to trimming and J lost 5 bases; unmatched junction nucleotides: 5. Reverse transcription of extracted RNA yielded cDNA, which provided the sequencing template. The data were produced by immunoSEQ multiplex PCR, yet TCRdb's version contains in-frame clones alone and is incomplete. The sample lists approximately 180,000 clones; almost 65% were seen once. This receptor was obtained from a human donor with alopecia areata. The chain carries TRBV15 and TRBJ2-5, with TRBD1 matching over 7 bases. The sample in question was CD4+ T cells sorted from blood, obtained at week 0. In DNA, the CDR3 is TGTGCCACCAGCGAGGGGGCAGGGGAGACCCAGTACTTC. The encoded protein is CATSEGAGETQYF.